The 17 T cell receptor beta chains listed next were all sequenced from one sample in a study of blood T cell repertoires in COVID-19. Some clones are missing from TCRdb's copy, which holds only in-frame ones; the method was immunoSEQ multiplex PCR. The data show more than 75,000 clones, 80% to 90% seen once. Input material: peripheral blood. The receptors come from a woman aged 70-85 years with acute or convalescent COVID-19.

The chain uses TRBV4-1 and TRBJ2-2; 10 bases line up with TRBD2. The trim removed 5 bases at V and 4 bases at J, leaving 10 bases unmatched. Germline CDR1 MGHRA, CDR2 YSYEKL. The CDR3 length is 17 residues. CDR3 sequence (DNA): TGCGCCAGCAGCTTAAAGCGGGAGGGCCCAGGCACCGGGGAGCTGTTTTTT. Its translation is CASSLKREGPGTGELFF.

This clone was picked up one time. The rearrangement uses TRBV18 and TRBJ1-2, with D perhaps matching TRBD1 (6 bases). Trimming stripped 5 bases from V and 6 bases from J, with 19 bases between. The germline V gene encodes CDR1 KGHSH and CDR2 LQKENI. CDR3 length: 15 residues. The CDR3 sequence is CASSDIQGDSNGYTF. CDR3 DNA sequence: TGTGCCAGCTCAGATATACAGGGTGATAGTAATGGCTACACCTTC. Together with reference TRBV18 and TRBJ1-2, the CDR3 gives the full variable domain: NAGVMQNPRHLVRRRGQEARLRCSPMKGHSHVYWYRQLPEEGLKFMVYLQKENIIDESGMPKERFSAEFPKEGPSILRIQQVVRGDSAAYFCASSDIQGDSNGYTFGSGTRLTVV.

The rearrangement uses TRBV24-1 and TRBJ1-4; D is perhaps TRBD1 (5 bases). CDR3 length: 16 amino acids. Germline CDR1 is KGHDR and CDR2 is SFDVKD. With 10 bases removed from V and 5 bases from J, the gap between germline ends came to 22 bases. CDR3 DNA sequence: TGTGCCACGTCGCCGGGATCCGGGACTAAAAATGAAAAACTGTTTTTT. Protein: CATSPGSGTKNEKLFF.

The chain links TRBV7-9 to TRBJ1-6; tentatively, D is TRBD1 (5 bases). CDR1 SEHNR and CDR2 FQNEAQ come from the germline V gene (reference sequence). This CDR3 spans 18 amino acids. Trimming removed 3 bases from V and 9 bases from J, with 24 bases in between. This CDR3 is CASSFYTDSAQRRSPLHF. CDR3 coding DNA: TGTGCCAGCAGCTTTTATACAGACAGCGCCCAAAGACGTTCACCCCTCCACTTT.

This clone has only one observation. The chain links TRBV19 to TRBJ1-5; maybe TRBD1 (6 bases). The CDR3 has 15 amino acids. Trimming took off 2 bases at V and 3 bases at J, with 11 bases between the two ends. Germline CDR1 LNHDA, CDR2 SQIVND (reference sequence). The chain's CDR3 is CASSILRGNNQPQHF. The DNA for the CDR3 is TGTGCCAGTAGTATACTCAGGGGTAACAATCAGCCCCAGCATTTT.

The V and J genes are TRBV5-4 and TRBJ1-1; no clear D gene. CDR1 is SGHNT, CDR2 YYREEE, per germline (reference sequence). The CDR3 is 16 residues long. Deletions cut 0 bases from V and 1 base from J, with 13 bases between. For the CDR3, the DNA is TGTGCCAGCAGCTTGGCCTTCCGGGGTAGGAACACTGAAGCTTTCTTT. Its protein is CASSLAFRGRNTEAFF.

The chain combines TRBV10-3 with TRBJ1-2, with D maybe TRBD1 (5 bases). The V and J ends lost 0 bases and 3 bases respectively, with 17 bases between them. Looked up from germline, CDR1 is ENHRY and CDR2 is SYGVKD. This CDR3 contains 17 residues. DNA of the CDR3: TGTGCCATCAGTGAGTCTAGTTGGCCCCTAGGGGACTATGGCTACACCTTC. Its translation: CAISESSWPLGDYGYTF.

The rearrangement links TRBV9 to TRBJ2-2; a possible D gene is TRBD1 (6 bases). Trimming pared 3 bases from V and 8 bases from J, leaving 17 bases between. CDR3 size: 15 residues. Germline V gene lookup returns CDR1 SGDLS and CDR2 YYNGEE. The chain's CDR3 is CASSAASRGEGELFF. CDR3 sequence (DNA): TGTGCCAGCAGCGCGGCATCCAGGGGTGAGGGGGAGCTGTTTTTT.

In this sample, this clone turned up once. The V gene is TRBV5-4, the J gene TRBJ1-1, with D tentatively TRBD1 (6 bases). There are 15 residues in the CDR3. With 5 bases removed from V and 4 bases from J, the gap between germline ends came to 18 bases. Per the germline V gene, CDR1 is SGHNT and CDR2 is YYREEE (reference sequence). The CDR3 coding sequence is TGTGCCAGCAGTGAAAACAGGGAGTCCCGCACTGAAGCTTTCTTT. Protein sequence: CASSENRESRTEAFF.

There are a few counts of this clone. The chain links TRBV5-1 to TRBJ2-7; 8 nucleotides align to TRBD2. CDR3 length equals 13 residues. Trimming cost V 4 bases and J 10 bases; bases outside gene matches: 10. The germline V gene has CDR1 SGHRS and CDR2 YFSETQ. In DNA form, the CDR3 reads TGCGCCAGCAGCAACGGGGGGGGCGCATATCAGTACTTC. Its translation: CASSNGGGAYQYF.

The chain uses TRBV5-8 and TRBJ1-5; TRBD1 agrees at 7 bases. Germline trimming cut 1 base from V and 3 bases from J; bases unmatched to any gene: 13. The germline CDR1 and CDR2 sequences are SGHTS and YDEGEE. The length of the CDR3 is 18 residues. CDR3 region: CASSLNSLRQGVNQPQHF. The CDR3 bases are TGTGCCAGCAGCTTGAATTCGTTGAGACAGGGCGTCAATCAGCCCCAGCATTTT.

The chain combines TRBV9 with TRBJ2-5, with D unclear. The CDR3 totals 13 residues. V was trimmed by 0 bases and J by 5 bases, leaving 8 bases between them. CDR1 SGDLS and CDR2 YYNGEE come from the germline V gene. The CDR3 sequence: CASSVAGSETQYF. CDR3 DNA: TGTGCCAGCAGCGTAGCGGGTTCCGAGACCCAGTACTTC.

This clone was counted a single time. J is TRBJ1-1 and V is TRBV5-1, with D possibly matching TRBD1 (6 bases). Germline V gene sequence: CDR1 SGHRS, CDR2 YFSETQ. The CDR3 contains 14 residues. The V end was cut by 5 bases, the J end by 1 base, with 12 bases between. CDR3 sequence reads: CASRQTQGNTEAFF. In DNA, the CDR3 is TGCGCCAGCAGGCAGACACAGGGGAACACTGAAGCTTTCTTT.

The CDR3 loop reads CASSGGTGGSTEAFF. The CDR3 DNA reads as TGTGCCAGCAGCGGGGGGACAGGGGGCTCGACTGAAGCTTTCTTT. The chain employs TRBV13 and TRBJ1-1; the match to TRBD1 covers 12 bases. CDR1 is PRHDT and CDR2 is FYEKMQ in the germline V gene (reference sequence). The CDR3 is 15 amino acids. J lost 5 bases, V lost 5 bases, and 6 bases had no gene match.

CDR3 coding DNA: TGCAGCGGTAGACAGGGCAACTATGGCTACACCTTC. Its protein product is CSGRQGNYGYTF. The V gene is TRBV29-1, the J gene TRBJ1-2; 7 nucleotides agree with TRBD1. CDR1 is SQVTM and CDR2 is ANQGSEA in the germline V gene. The CDR3 has 12 residues. The V gene end was trimmed by 7 bases and the J gene end by 2 bases; junction bases not matched to a gene: 4.

A word on this clone: The junction differs from germline at one of its ends, possibly a read error. CDR3 loop: CGSKPSGNTGELFF. The CDR3 DNA reads TGTGGCAGTAAACCTAGCGGGAATACCGGGGAGCTGTTTTTT. The V and J genes are TRBV19 and TRBJ2-2; 9 bases map to TRBD2. Germline V gene data show CDR1 as LNHDA and CDR2 as SQIVND (reference sequence). This CDR3 region has 14 residues.

The chain combines TRBV6-5 with TRBJ1-2; D possibly corresponds to TRBD1 (6 bases). CDR3 length: 14 amino acids. The germline V gene encodes CDR1 MNHEY and CDR2 SVGAGI. V lost 6 bases, J lost 8 bases, and 19 bases lay in between. The CDR3 sequence is CASRDPDRSGGYTF. Written as DNA, the CDR3 is TGTGCCAGCAGGGATCCCGACAGGTCGGGAGGCTACACCTTC.